A selection of T cell receptor beta chains follows, all from one sample in a study of blood T cell repertoires in COVID-19. Profiled with immunoSEQ multiplex PCR; TCRdb holds only in-frame clones, not every one. This table holds approximately 300,000 clones, about 82% found once. The sample taken for sequencing was peripheral blood. All receptors come from a woman between 45 and 60 years old with active or convalescent COVID-19. Each CDR3 is given with its conserved first and last residue. The D gene is left open where the match is weak. Not all rows give a size; the values are once, few, many and, for expanded clones, a class.

- | TRBJ1-1 | TRBV10-3 | - | CAISEARDKKAFF | TGTGCCATCAGTGAGGCGAGGGACAAGAAAGCTTTCTTT
- | TRBJ2-1 | TRBV27 | - | CASSFGAYRNEQFF | TGTGCCAGCAGTTTTGGGGCTTATCGCAATGAGCAGTTCTTC
TRBD1 | TRBJ1-5 | TRBV28 | - | CASSFRGRNQPQHF | TGTGCCAGCAGTTTTAGGGGGCGAAATCAGCCCCAGCATTTT
- | TRBJ2-5 | TRBV6-5 | - | CASGTLGVQTQYF | TGTGCCAGCGGAACCTTAGGGGTACAGACCCAGTACTTC
TRBD2 | TRBJ2-7 | TRBV6-5 | - | CASSPASGRREQYF | TGTGCCAGCAGCCCCGCTAGCGGGAGACGCGAGCAGTACTTC
TRBD2 | TRBJ2-1 | TRBV5-1 | - | CASSLVGTSDSYNEQFF | TGCGCCAGCAGCTTGGTTGGGACTAGCGACTCCTACAATGAGCAGTTCTTC
- | TRBJ2-1 | TRBV6-5 | - | CASRHRDGNEQFF | TGTGCCAGCAGACACAGGGATGGCAATGAGCAGTTCTTC
TRBD2 | TRBJ2-3 | TRBV2 | - | CASRGLAGGGTDTQYF | TGTGCCAGCAGGGGACTAGCGGGTGGAGGCACAGATACGCAGTATTTT
- | TRBJ1-2 | TRBV7-2 | few | CASSPWVTRKQGDGYTF | TGTGCCAGCAGCCCTTGGGTCACCAGAAAACAGGGAGATGGCTACACCTTC
- | TRBJ2-7 | TRBV5-1 | - | CASSPLQGLFYEQYF | TGCGCCAGCAGCCCCCTACAGGGATTATTCTACGAGCAGTACTTC
- | TRBJ2-1 | TRBV14 | - | CASSQSIGRSSYNEQFF | TGTGCCAGCAGCCAATCCATCGGCCGGAGCTCCTACAATGAGCAGTTCTTC
- | TRBJ1-2 | TRBV4-1 | - | CASSPIQGYYGYTF | TGCGCCAGCAGCCCAATTCAGGGGTACTATGGCTACACCTTC
- | TRBJ1-2 | TRBV5-1 | - | CASSPVGQILNYGYTF | TGCGCCAGCAGTCCGGTAGGACAGATACTTAACTATGGCTACACCTTC
- | TRBJ1-4 | TRBV24-1 | few | CATSDRDKGGTNEKLFF | TGTGCCACCAGTGATCGGGACAAGGGAGGGACTAATGAAAAACTGTTTTTT
- | TRBJ2-7 | TRBV7-8 | - | CASSLAAGGDEQYF | TGTGCCAGCAGCTTGGCCGCAGGAGGGGACGAGCAGTACTTC
- | TRBJ2-7 | TRBV5-1 | - | CASSLGAGGTYEQYF | TGCGCCAGCAGCTTGGGGGCAGGGGGGACCTACGAGCAGTACTTC
TRBD1 | TRBJ1-6 | TRBV5-4 | - | CASSSGQGMNSPLHF | TGTGCCAGCAGCAGTGGACAGGGTATGAATTCACCCCTCCACTTT
- | TRBJ1-1 | TRBV15 | once | CATSRRVNTEAFF | TGTGCCACCAGCAGGAGGGTGAACACTGAAGCTTTCTTT
- | TRBJ1-4 | TRBV18 | - | CASSLDRELFF | TGTGCCAGCTCGCTAGACCGGGAACTGTTTTTT
TRBD1 | TRBJ1-1 | TRBV5-1 | - | CASSDPTGGSTEAFF | TGCGCCAGCAGCGACCCGACAGGGGGCAGCACTGAAGCTTTCTTT
TRBD2 | TRBJ2-1 | TRBV28 | - | CASSIRDSGTYNEQFF | TGTGCCAGCAGTATAAGGGATAGCGGGACCTACAATGAGCAGTTCTTC
- | TRBJ1-2 | TRBV18 | - | CASSASGWAAYTF | TGTGCCAGCTCAGCATCAGGGTGGGCGGCCTACACCTTC
- | TRBJ2-5 | TRBV2 | - | CASCGFEGETQYF | TGTGCCAGCTGTGGCTTCGAGGGAGAGACCCAGTACTTC
- | TRBJ1-2 | TRBV28 | few | CASSLRNRDYGYTF | TGTGCCAGCAGTTTAAGAAACAGGGACTATGGCTACACCTTC
- | TRBJ1-2 | TRBV6-5 | few | CASSYSRTQLSPGYTF | TGTGCCAGCAGTTACTCTCGGACTCAGCTGTCCCCCGGCTACACCTTC
- | TRBJ1-1 | TRBV27 | - | CASSLSAGRNTEAFF | TGTGCCAGCAGTTTATCGGCAGGAAGGAACACTGAAGCTTTCTTT
TRBD1 | TRBJ2-1 | TRBV4-1 | once | CASSRYRGPSYNEQFF | TGCGCCAGCAGCCGTTACAGGGGCCCTTCCTACAATGAGCAGTTCTTC
- | TRBJ1-3 | TRBV5-1 | - | CASSSVDAGGNTIYF | TGCGCCAGCAGCTCCGTGGATGCGGGTGGAAACACCATATATTTT
- | TRBJ2-7 | TRBV15 | - | CATSREGGSYEQYF | TGTGCCACCAGCAGAGAAGGGGGTTCCTACGAGCAGTACTTC
TRBD1 | TRBJ2-3 | TRBV18 | - | CASSPRTRDSNTQYF | TGTGCCAGCTCACCGAGAACCCGGGACAGCAATACGCAGTATTTT
- | TRBJ2-5 | TRBV29-1 | - | CSGTRTEQETQYF | TGCAGCGGCACCCGAACCGAACAGGAGACCCAGTACTTC
TRBD1 | TRBJ2-1 | TRBV24-1 | - | CATSAAGGILNEQFF | TGTGCCACCAGTGCAGCAGGGGGCATTCTTAATGAGCAGTTCTTC
- | TRBJ1-1 | TRBV5-1 | - | CASSLSGQRETEAFF | TGCGCCAGCAGCTTATCGGGACAAAGGGAAACTGAAGCTTTCTTT
- | TRBJ2-7 | TRBV15 | - | CATSRDRGSYEQYF | TGTGCCACCAGCAGAGACAGGGGTTCCTACGAGCAGTACTTC
TRBD2 | TRBJ2-1 | TRBV6-6 | - | CASSPLEGGPQFF | TGTGCCAGCAGTCCCCTAGAGGGAGGGCCTCAGTTCTTC
TRBD1 | TRBJ1-1 | TRBV7-9 | - | CASSGGTGPTEAFF | TGTGCCAGCAGCGGGGGGACAGGGCCCACTGAAGCTTTCTTT
- | TRBJ2-7 | TRBV12-3/TRBV12-4 | - | CASSLRQTYEQYF | TGTGCCAGCAGTTTGCGACAGACCTACGAGCAGTACTTC
- | TRBJ1-6 | TRBV7-6 | - | CASSLFLNSPLHF | TGTGCCAGCAGCCTCTTTCTTAATTCACCCCTCCACTTT
TRBD1 | TRBJ1-2 | TRBV28 | - | CASSPTGNYGYTF | TGTGCCAGCAGTCCGACAGGGAACTATGGCTACACCTTC
TRBD1 | TRBJ1-4 | TRBV19 | - | CASSFGTGRISEKLFF | TGTGCCAGTAGTTTCGGGACAGGGAGGATAAGTGAAAAACTGTTTTTT
TRBD1 | TRBJ2-1 | TRBV12-5 | - | CASGSWTGDRFF | TGTGCTAGTGGTTCCTGGACAGGGGATCGGTTCTTC
- | TRBJ1-6 | TRBV3-1/TRBV3-2 | - | CASSRAQESLHF | TGTGCCAGCAGCCGCGCACAGGAATCCCTCCACTTT
TRBD2 | TRBJ2-1 | TRBV5-1 | - | CASSLEGIGLAGGTFF | TGCGCCAGCAGCTTGGAAGGGATCGGACTAGCGGGAGGGACATTCTTC
TRBD1 | TRBJ1-2 | TRBV6-5 | many | CASSQDRDTYGYTF | TGTGCCAGCAGTCAGGACAGGGATACCTATGGCTACACCTTC
- | TRBJ2-4 | TRBV6-5 | - | CASSSGPIEDIQYF | TGTGCCAGCAGTTCCGGCCCTATAGAGGACATTCAGTACTTC
- | TRBJ2-1 | TRBV12-5 | - | CASGLPNNEQFF | TGTGCTAGTGGTTTGCCAAACAATGAGCAGTTCTTC
- | TRBJ2-1 | TRBV5-1 | - | CASSVGTGSYNEQFF | TGCGCCAGCAGCGTGGGGACTGGCTCCTACAATGAGCAGTTCTTC
TRBD2 | TRBJ2-7 | TRBV2 | - | CASSGLAGTSYEQYF | TGTGCCAGCAGCGGACTAGCGGGGACCTCCTACGAGCAGTACTTC
TRBD1 | TRBJ1-1 | TRBV6-1 | - | CASSDRQGNTEAFF | TGTGCCAGCAGTGACCGACAGGGGAACACTGAAGCTTTCTTT
TRBD1 | TRBJ1-1 | TRBV19 | - | CASSLLSRQGPSF | TGTGCCAGTAGCCTCTTATCTCGACAGGGGCCCAGCTTT
- | TRBJ1-5 | TRBV7-8 | - | CASSARDRSPNQPQHF | TGTGCCAGCAGCGCCCGAGACAGGTCCCCTAATCAGCCCCAGCATTTT
- | TRBJ1-3 | TRBV5-1 | - | CASSLGAGRSGNTIYF | TGCGCCAGCAGCTTGGGGGCAGGGCGATCAGGAAACACCATATATTTT
- | TRBJ1-1 | TRBV6-5 | - | CASTGAGLWNTEAFF | TGTGCCAGCACTGGCGCAGGGCTTTGGAACACTGAAGCTTTCTTT